The sequence of this TCR beta chain was determined in a study of graft-versus-host responses after intestinal transplantation. Study-level information: Anti-thymocyte globulin induction preceded about 3 years of tacrolimus and steroid maintenance in all recipients.

Unmatched junction bases numbered 9, after V lost 0 bases and J lost 8 bases. From germline, CDR1 is MNHNY and CDR2 SVGAGI (reference sequence). The CDR3 has 15 residues. The study plated about 200,000 CFSE-labeled responders with about 200,000 irradiated, violet-dye-labeled stimulators. Sequencing was performed with immunoSEQ multiplex PCR; in TCRdb, only in-frame clones are kept and a portion is missing. The sample shows 17,000 or so clones, about two fifths of them seen only once. This specimen was alloreactive CD8+ T cells from a mixed lymphocyte reaction culture, taken before intestinal transplant. This sample's subset: CFSE-low proliferating T cells sorted from roughly 6-day pre-transplant mixed lymphocyte reaction (GvH or HvG direction). This sequence originates from a human patient who received an intestinal transplant. The V and J genes are TRBV6-6 and TRBJ1-2; TRBD1 agrees at 7 bases. DNA for the CDR3: TGTGCCAGCAGTTACTCGGCGCCAGGGGGTCAGGGCTACACCTTC. This gives the protein CASSYSAPGGQGYTF.